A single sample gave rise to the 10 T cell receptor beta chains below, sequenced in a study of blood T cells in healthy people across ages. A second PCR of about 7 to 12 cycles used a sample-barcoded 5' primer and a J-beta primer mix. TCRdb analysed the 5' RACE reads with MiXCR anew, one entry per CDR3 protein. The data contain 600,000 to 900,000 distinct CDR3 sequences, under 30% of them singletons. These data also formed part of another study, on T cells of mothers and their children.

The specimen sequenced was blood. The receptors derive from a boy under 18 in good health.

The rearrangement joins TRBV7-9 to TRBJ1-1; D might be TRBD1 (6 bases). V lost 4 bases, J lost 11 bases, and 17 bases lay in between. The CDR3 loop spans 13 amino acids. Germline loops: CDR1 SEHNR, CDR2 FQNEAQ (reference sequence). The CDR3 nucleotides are TGTGCCAGCAGCTCCAAGGGGGAGGGAAGGGCTTTCTTT. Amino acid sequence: CASSSKGEGRAFF.

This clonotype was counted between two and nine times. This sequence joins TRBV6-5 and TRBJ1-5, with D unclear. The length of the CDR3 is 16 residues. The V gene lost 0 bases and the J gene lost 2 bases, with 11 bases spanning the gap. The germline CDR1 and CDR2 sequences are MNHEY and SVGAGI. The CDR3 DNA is TGTGCCAGCAGTTACTCGTGGAGTCCGGGCAATCAGCCCCAGCATTTT. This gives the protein CASSYSWSPGNQPQHF.

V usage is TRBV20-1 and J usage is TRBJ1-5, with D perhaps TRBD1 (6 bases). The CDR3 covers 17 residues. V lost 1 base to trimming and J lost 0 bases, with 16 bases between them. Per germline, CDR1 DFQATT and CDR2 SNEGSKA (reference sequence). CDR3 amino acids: CSARVRTDNYSNQPQHF. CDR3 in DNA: TGCAGTGCTAGAGTAAGGACAGATAATTATAGCAATCAGCCCCAGCATTTT.

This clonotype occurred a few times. The CDR3 region is CASSPTSGDLQETQYF. CDR3 DNA sequence: TGTGCCAGCAGCCCGACTAGCGGGGACTTACAAGAGACCCAGTACTTC. The genes are TRBV4-2 and TRBJ2-1; 11 bases align to TRBD2. Judging by the DNA end, TRBJ2-5 fits better; the J call may be wrong. CDR1 is LGHNA, CDR2 YNFKEQ, per germline. CDR3 length: 16 amino acids.

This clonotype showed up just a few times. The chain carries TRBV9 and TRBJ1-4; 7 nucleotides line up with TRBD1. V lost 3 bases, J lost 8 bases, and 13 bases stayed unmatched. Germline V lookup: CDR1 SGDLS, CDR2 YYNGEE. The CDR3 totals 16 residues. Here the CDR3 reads CASSAYRGVKAEKLFF. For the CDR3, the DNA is TGTGCCAGCAGCGCCTACAGGGGAGTGAAGGCGGAAAAACTGTTTTTT.

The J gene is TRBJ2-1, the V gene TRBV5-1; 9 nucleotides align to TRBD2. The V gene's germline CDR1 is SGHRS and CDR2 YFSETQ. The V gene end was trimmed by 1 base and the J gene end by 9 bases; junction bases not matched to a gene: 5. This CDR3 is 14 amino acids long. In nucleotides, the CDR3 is TGCGCCAGCAGCTTGACTAGCGGGTTCGGTGAGCAGTTCTTC. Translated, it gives CASSLTSGFGEQFF.

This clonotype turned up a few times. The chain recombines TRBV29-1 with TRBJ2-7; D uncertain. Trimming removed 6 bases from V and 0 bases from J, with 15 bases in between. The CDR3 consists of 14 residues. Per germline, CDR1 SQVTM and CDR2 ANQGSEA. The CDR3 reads CSVRYDDSSYEQYF. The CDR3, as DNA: TGCAGCGTCCGTTATGACGATTCCTCCTACGAGCAGTACTTC.

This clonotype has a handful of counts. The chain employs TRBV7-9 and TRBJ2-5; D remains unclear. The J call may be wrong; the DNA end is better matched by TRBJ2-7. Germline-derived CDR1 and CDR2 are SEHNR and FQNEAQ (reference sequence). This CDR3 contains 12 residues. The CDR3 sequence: CASSPRQYEQYF. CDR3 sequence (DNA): TGTGCCAGCAGCCCCAGGCAGTACGAGCAGTACTTC.

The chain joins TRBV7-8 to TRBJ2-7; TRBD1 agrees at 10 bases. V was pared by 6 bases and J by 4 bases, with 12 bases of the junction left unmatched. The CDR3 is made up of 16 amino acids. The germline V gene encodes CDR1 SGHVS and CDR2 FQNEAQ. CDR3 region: CASSPGTGAPRYEQYF. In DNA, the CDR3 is TGTGCCAGCAGTCCCGGGACAGGGGCTCCAAGGTACGAGCAGTACTTC.

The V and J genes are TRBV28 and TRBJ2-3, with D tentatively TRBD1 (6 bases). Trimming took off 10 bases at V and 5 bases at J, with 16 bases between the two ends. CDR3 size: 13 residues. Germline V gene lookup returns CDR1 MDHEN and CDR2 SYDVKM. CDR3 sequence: CATGQPQLDTQYF. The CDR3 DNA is TGTGCCACCGGACAGCCCCAGCTAGATACGCAGTATTTT.